This TCR beta chain is drawn from a study of T cell changes during pregnancy in multiple sclerosis. Germline CDR1 KGHSH, CDR2 LQKENI. V shed 3 bases and J shed 6 bases, with 12 bases lying between them. This CDR3 has 13 amino acids. Here immunoSEQ multiplex PCR was the method, and the copy in TCRdb shows in-frame clones only, minus some. This table holds about 100,000 clones, around 92% found once. The J gene is TRBJ2-7, the V gene TRBV18; D gene unclear. The TCR comes from a female donor with multiple sclerosis, enrolled in a pregnancy study. The sequenced sample was peripheral blood, obtained after pregnancy. This CDR3 is CASSPEQLREQYF. The CDR3 coding sequence is TGTGCCAGCTCACCGGAACAGCTTCGCGAGCAGTACTTC.